The 17 T cell receptor beta chains below all came from one sample that was sequenced in a study of blood T cell repertoires in COVID-19. The assay was immunoSEQ multiplex PCR, and TCRdb's table has in-frame clones only and misses some. This sample has a few hundred thousand clones, with 70% to 90% found just once. The source material was PBMCs or T cells enriched from blood (not recorded which). Receptor source: a man aged 25-40 years who had recovered from COVID-19.

In its sample, this clone was seen once. This rearrangement joins TRBV6-5 to TRBJ1-2; D is perhaps TRBD1 (6 bases). The CDR3 has 14 amino acids. Germline CDR1 is MNHEY and CDR2 is SVGAGI. The V and J ends lost 7 bases and 4 bases respectively, with 16 bases between them. CDR3 sequence: CASMRDKSFYGYTF. The CDR3 DNA sequence: TGTGCCAGCATGAGGGACAAGAGCTTCTATGGCTACACCTTC.

The chain links TRBV7-2 to TRBJ1-1; 7 nucleotides match TRBD1. The CDR3 contains 14 residues. The germline V gene encodes CDR1 SGHTA and CDR2 FQGNSA. V dropped 2 bases and J dropped 4; count of bases not matched to a gene: 4. In nucleotides, the CDR3 is TGTGCCAGCAGCTTACAAGGGGGCTTCACTGAAGCTTTCTTT. It yields the protein CASSLQGGFTEAFF.

J is TRBJ2-1 and V is TRBV19, with D possibly TRBD1 on 5 matching bases. The CDR3 contains 11 residues. Per germline, CDR1 LNHDA and CDR2 SQIVND (reference sequence). V was clipped by 3 bases and J by 13 bases, with 10 bases between them. CDR3 nucleotide sequence: TGTGCCAGTAGTATCCAGGGCCCCCAGTTCTTC. It yields the protein CASSIQGPQFF.

The chain couples TRBV29-1 to TRBJ1-2; 7 nucleotides align to TRBD1. The CDR3 contains 16 residues. Per the germline V gene, CDR1 is SQVTM and CDR2 is ANQGSEA. V gave up 1 base and J gave up 4 bases; unmatched junction bases: 12. DNA of the CDR3: TGCAGCGTTGAAGGCCGGGACAGTCTCAAGGGCTATGGCTACACCTTC. It codes for CSVEGRDSLKGYGYTF.

V usage is TRBV30 and J usage is TRBJ2-7; 12 bases match TRBD2. The J segment lost 12 bases and the V segment lost 1 base, leaving 7 bases of the junction unmatched. The germline V gene encodes CDR1 GTSNPN and CDR2 SVGIG (reference sequence). The CDR3 extends over 13 amino acids. The CDR3 bases are TGTGCCTGGAGTGAGCTAGCGGGGGGGCTGGCGTACTTC. Its protein product is CAWSELAGGLAYF.

This chain connects TRBV4-2 to TRBJ2-1; the match to TRBD2 covers 9 bases. V was clipped by 5 bases and J by 6 bases; unmatched bases: 8. CDR3 length: 15 amino acids. Germline loops: CDR1 LGHNA, CDR2 YNFKEQ. The CDR3 DNA is TGTGCCAGCAGCAATCCGGGACTAGCTCGCAATGAGCAGTTCTTC. It translates to CASSNPGLARNEQFF.

CDR3 sequence: CAWRKGELLNSPLHF. The CDR3 coding sequence is TGTGCCTGGAGAAAGGGGGAACTTCTTAATTCACCCCTCCACTTT. This chain joins TRBV30 and TRBJ1-6; possible D gene TRBD1, 6 bases. Trimming pared 3 bases from V and 6 bases from J, leaving 15 bases between. Per the germline V gene, CDR1 is GTSNPN and CDR2 is SVGIG (reference sequence). This CDR3 contains 15 residues.

V is TRBV5-1 and J is TRBJ2-5; 10 bases map to TRBD2. The length of the CDR3 is 19 residues. V lost 0 bases to trimming and J lost 4 bases; unmatched junction nucleotides: 15. Germline values: CDR1 SGHRS, CDR2 YFSETQ. Written as DNA, the CDR3 is TGCGCCAGCAGCTTGGGAGCGGGGGGGCGGCTAATTGTCGGAGAGACCCAGTACTTC. Its protein product is CASSLGAGGRLIVGETQYF.

This clone was found a few times. The V call is TRBV2, the J call TRBJ1-5, with 8 bases matching TRBD1. The CDR3 is 15 amino acids. Germline trimming cut 6 bases from V and 2 bases from J; bases unmatched to any gene: 6. Germline CDR1 is SNHLY and CDR2 is FYNNEI. The CDR3 protein is CASRADRAGNQPQHF. In DNA, the CDR3 is TGTGCCAGCAGAGCGGACAGGGCTGGCAATCAGCCCCAGCATTTT.

The V call is TRBV6-1, the J call TRBJ1-1; D not resolved. V was cut by 4 bases and J by 0 bases, with 21 bases left in between. The V gene's germline CDR1 is MNHNS and CDR2 SASEGT. The CDR3 covers 18 residues. Here the CDR3 DNA reads TGTGCCAGCAGTGTGCTTGCCGATGGCGGGGTCATGAACACTGAAGCTTTCTTT. It translates to CASSVLADGGVMNTEAFF.

The CDR3 here is CASSQVGGRNTEAFF. The CDR3 DNA follows: TGTGCCAGCAGCCAGGTCGGGGGACGAAACACTGAAGCTTTCTTT. The chain has TRBV5-4 and TRBJ1-1; a weak D match, TRBD1 (5 bases). Germline CDR1 and CDR2: SGHNT and YYREEE (reference sequence). V was pared by 4 bases and J by 2 bases, with 15 bases between. The CDR3 is 15 residues long.

The V call is TRBV27, the J call TRBJ2-7; the D gene is possibly TRBD2 (5 bases). The CDR3 consists of 15 residues. Per germline, CDR1 MNHEY and CDR2 SMNVEV (reference sequence). Trimming cost V 0 bases and J 2 bases, with 11 bases left between them. The CDR3 DNA follows: TGTGCCAGCAGTTTATCCAGCGGCGACGCCTACGAGCAGTACTTC. Amino acid sequence: CASSLSSGDAYEQYF.

V is TRBV7-2 and J is TRBJ1-5; a possible D gene is TRBD1 (5 bases). CDR3 length: 13 residues. The ends were cut back, 3 bases at V and 5 bases at J, with 8 bases in the middle. CDR1 and CDR2 (germline): SGHTA, FQGNSA. The CDR3 DNA reads as TGTGCCAGCAGCTTTTCCAGGGATCAGCCCCAGCATTTT. This encodes CASSFSRDQPQHF.

DNA of the CDR3: TGTGCCAGTAGCCAAACGACTAAAGCTTTCTTT. This translates into CASSQTTKAFF. The chain combines TRBV19 with TRBJ1-1; D not certain. Between the trimmed V and J ends, which lost 6 bases and 9 bases, there was a span of 11 bases. The CDR3 sequence is 11 residues long. The germline V gene encodes CDR1 LNHDA and CDR2 SQIVND (reference sequence).

V usage is TRBV5-4 and J usage is TRBJ1-1; TRBD1 agrees at 7 bases. Losses at the gene ends were 1 base for V and 0 bases for J; bases not matched to a gene: 12. Germline-derived CDR1 and CDR2 are SGHNT and YYREEE (reference sequence). The CDR3 runs 18 residues. DNA for the CDR3: TGTGCCAGCAGCTTGTCGGTTCTGGCAGGGGGGCTGAACACTGAAGCTTTCTTT. This codes for CASSLSVLAGGLNTEAFF.

V and J are TRBV5-1 and TRBJ2-7; 12 bases match TRBD1. This CDR3 comprises 17 residues. V lost 7 bases and J lost 2; bases outside the gene matches: 13. Germline V lookup: CDR1 SGHRS, CDR2 YFSETQ. The CDR3, as DNA: TGCGCCAGCGGGAACGGGGGGACAGGGGGCAACCCCTACGAGCAGTACTTC. Translating it yields CASGNGGTGGNPYEQYF.

A few counts support this clone. The chain is built from TRBV24-1 and TRBJ1-3; D may be TRBD1 (5 bases). V was pared by 4 bases and J by 4 bases, with 13 bases between. The CDR3 consists of 15 residues. The germline CDR1 and CDR2 sequences are KGHDR and SFDVKD. CDR3 sequence (DNA): TGTGCCACCAGTGACCCCCGGACATCAGGAAACACCATATATTTT. Translation gives CATSDPRTSGNTIYF.